The next 9 T cell receptor beta chains were all read from a single sample in a study of CD4 T cells in relation to SARS-CoV-2 and coronaviruses. Repertoires were generated with immunoSEQ multiplex PCR, while TCRdb's copy carries only in-frame clones and drops some. In the table there are roughly 71,000 clones, 85% to 90% of which are singletons. The unexposed donors gave CD4+ T cells in about 2011-2019, prior to COVID-19. Sequencing input: memory CD4+ T cells from PBMCs. These receptors were taken from a human donor in good health.

The V and J genes are TRBV14 and TRBJ1-2, with 7 nucleotides matching TRBD1. The CDR3 runs 14 residues. Germline V gives CDR1 SGHDN, CDR2 FVKESK. J was trimmed by 8 bases and V by 1 base; bases with no gene match: 7. CDR3 sequence (DNA): TGTGCCAGCAGCCAAGGCGACAGGGTGGGCGGCTACACCTTC. Translated: CASSQGDRVGGYTF.

V gene TRBV27 combines with J gene TRBJ2-7; 8 positions agree with TRBD2. The V segment lost 6 bases and the J segment 4 bases; nucleotides outside the gene matches: 11. Germline V gives CDR1 MNHEY, CDR2 SMNVEV (reference sequence). The CDR3 length is 15 residues. DNA for the CDR3: TGTGCCAGCAGACGTAGCGGGACGAGCAGGTACGAGCAGTACTTC. It codes for CASRRSGTSRYEQYF.

The chain is built from TRBV6-5 and TRBJ1-1, with a tentative D call TRBD1 (6 bases). The germline CDR1 and CDR2 sequences are MNHEY and SVGAGI. This CDR3 is built from 12 residues. Trimming took 5 bases from V and 12 from J, leaving 16 bases between them. In nucleotides, the CDR3 is TGTGCCAGCAGTCTACGGGGGGGGCTGACTTTCTTT. Translated, it gives CASSLRGGLTFF.

The chain uses TRBV30 and TRBJ2-5; 7 bases agree with TRBD1. The CDR3 totals 12 residues. Germline V gives CDR1 GTSNPN, CDR2 SVGIG (reference sequence). The J segment lost 5 bases and the V segment lost 2 bases, leaving 2 bases of the junction unmatched. Here the CDR3 reads CAWSHRGETQYF. In nucleotides, the CDR3 is TGTGCCTGGAGTCACAGGGGTGAGACCCAGTACTTC.

The J gene is TRBJ1-2, the V gene TRBV2; 7 bases fit TRBD1. From germline, CDR1 is SNHLY and CDR2 FYNNEI. The CDR3 sequence is 13 residues long. The V and J ends lost 8 bases and 2 bases, in that order; junction bases with no gene match: 5. The CDR3 protein is CASAPGQNYGYTF. The CDR3 nucleotides read TGTGCCAGCGCTCCGGGACAGAACTATGGCTACACCTTC.

V and J are TRBV28 and TRBJ2-7, with 10 nucleotides matching TRBD1. Germline V gives CDR1 MDHEN, CDR2 SYDVKM. The CDR3 consists of 14 residues. V gave up 6 bases and J gave up 3 bases; unmatched junction bases: 5. The CDR3: CASRGTGEVYEQYF. The CDR3 DNA is TGTGCCAGCAGGGGGACAGGGGAAGTCTACGAGCAGTACTTC.

The chain is built from TRBV7-8 and TRBJ2-1, with D unclear. Trimming pared 8 bases from V and 9 bases from J, leaving 17 bases between. Per the germline V gene, CDR1 is SGHVS and CDR2 is FQNEAQ. CDR3 size: 13 residues. CDR3 in DNA: TGTGCCAGCGTACTCGACGGGTCTGGTGAGCAGTTCTTC. It encodes CASVLDGSGEQFF. Looking up the rest from reference TRBV7-8 and TRBJ2-1 gives the full variable domain: GAGVSQSPRYKVAKRGQDVALRCDPISGHVSLFWYQQALGQGPEFLTYFQNEAQLDKSGLPSDRFFAERPEGSVSTLKIQRTQQEDSAVYLCASVLDGSGEQFFGPGTRLTVL.

The chain recombines TRBV3-1 (or the pseudogene TRBV3-2) with TRBJ1-3; no clear D. V dropped 1 base and J dropped 0 bases, with 7 bases sitting between them. This CDR3 spans 15 amino acids. The germline CDR1 and CDR2 sequences are LGHDT and YNNKEL (reference sequence). This CDR3 is CASSQADSSGNTIYF. The CDR3, as DNA: TGTGCCAGCAGCCAAGCTGATTCCTCTGGAAACACCATATATTTT.

This clone was seen once. The CDR3 coding sequence is TGTGCCAGCAGTGGGGGTTTGGGGGAGCTGTTTTTT. This codes for CASSGGLGELFF. The genes are TRBV28 and TRBJ2-2; either TRBD1 or TRBD2 may fit D (5 bases each). CDR3 length equals 12 residues. V lost 5 bases to trimming and J lost 8 bases, with 9 bases between them. CDR1 is MDHEN, CDR2 SYDVKM, per germline.